Listed here are 14 T cell receptor beta chains from one sample, sequenced in a study of response to subunit inactivated influenza vaccine. MiXCR, run by TCRdb on the RT-PCR reads, gives a single entry per CDR3 protein. Here the sample spans roughly 630,000 distinct CDR3 sequences, 12% to 15% being singletons. Sequenced here: PBMCs from blood, sampled less than 15 days before vaccination. These receptors originate from a man aged 45-60 years who received an inactivated influenza vaccine.

This clonotype was counted at least ten times. The chain carries TRBV5-1 and TRBJ2-5, with unresolved D. The germline V gene encodes CDR1 SGHRS and CDR2 YFSETQ. This CDR3 has 14 residues. V lost 2 bases to trimming and J lost 5 bases, with 13 bases between them. The CDR3 is CASSFGSSPETQYF. Here the CDR3 DNA reads TGCGCCAGCAGCTTTGGTTCGTCACCCGAGACCCAGTACTTC.

V gene TRBV6-1 combines with J gene TRBJ2-4; no clear D. Deletions cut 3 bases from V and 4 bases from J, with 7 bases between. In germline, CDR1 is MNHNS, CDR2 SASEGT. The CDR3 has 13 residues. The CDR3 reads CASSDRVKNIQYF. CDR3 coding DNA: TGTGCCAGCAGTGACCGGGTTAAAAACATTCAGTACTTC.

There are a few counts of this clonotype. The rearrangement joins TRBV20-1 to TRBJ2-5; tentatively, D is TRBD2 (5 bases). CDR1 and CDR2 (germline): DFQATT, SNEGSKA (reference sequence). The CDR3 runs 13 residues. Trimming took off 1 base at V and 5 bases at J, with 11 bases between the two ends. The CDR3 loop reads CSARGELWETQYF. As DNA, the CDR3 is TGCAGTGCTAGAGGGGAGTTGTGGGAGACCCAGTACTTC.

The rearrangement uses TRBV20-1 and TRBJ1-4; TRBD1 agrees at 10 bases. V lost 1 base to trimming and J lost 8 bases; unmatched junction nucleotides: 7. Looked up from germline, CDR1 is DFQATT and CDR2 is SNEGSKA (reference sequence). The CDR3 has 15 residues. CDR3 nucleotides: TGCAGTGCTAGAGCGAGGGACAGGGGAGTCGAAAAACTGTTTTTT. Encoded protein: CSARARDRGVEKLFF.

This clonotype has just a few counts. The chain recombines TRBV7-2 with TRBJ1-1, with TRBD1 as a possible D gene (6 bases). Trimming removed 5 bases at V and 6 bases at J, with 19 bases between. The length of the CDR3 is 15 residues. Germline loops: CDR1 SGHTA, CDR2 FQGNSA. As DNA, the CDR3 is TGTGCCAGCAGCCGTTTCACTGGGGGGCTAGCTGAAGCTTTCTTT. Amino acids: CASSRFTGGLAEAFF.

The V and J genes are TRBV30 and TRBJ2-1, with D possibly TRBD2 on 5 matching bases. V lost 7 bases, J lost 0 bases, and 13 bases lay in between. Germline CDR1 is GTSNPN and CDR2 is SVGIG (reference sequence). This CDR3 is 14 amino acids long. The CDR3 DNA is TGTGCCTCCCTAACGGGGTACTCCTACAATGAGCAGTTCTTC. Translating gives CASLTGYSYNEQFF.

The J gene is TRBJ2-3, the V gene TRBV12-3 or TRBV12-4, with D perhaps TRBD2 (6 bases). Between the trimmed V and J ends, which lost 5 bases and 0 bases, there was a span of 12 bases. CDR3 length equals 15 residues. Here the CDR3 DNA reads TGTGCCAGCAGTCCCCGGGGGATGAGCACAGATACGCAGTATTTT. This gives the protein CASSPRGMSTDTQYF.

This chain's CDR3 is CASSYESLAGGKYNEQFF. The CDR3 DNA is TGTGCCAGCAGTTACGAGTCGCTAGCGGGAGGGAAGTACAATGAGCAGTTCTTC. J is TRBJ2-1 and V is TRBV6-2 or TRBV6-3, with 12 bases lining up with TRBD2. This CDR3 is 18 amino acids long. Germline lookup yields CDR1 MNHEY and CDR2 SVGEGT. J gave up 4 bases and V 2 bases, and 9 bases lay outside the gene matches.

A few counts support this clonotype. The chain joins TRBV5-4 to TRBJ2-5; 8 bases fit TRBD1. The CDR3 has 15 amino acids. V shed 4 bases and J 3 bases; nucleotides not matched to a gene: 8. Germline-derived CDR1 and CDR2 are SGHNT and YYREEE (reference sequence). CDR3 DNA sequence: TGTGCCAGCAGCGTCGGGACAGGCGACGAAGAGACCCAGTACTTC. Its translation: CASSVGTGDEETQYF.

This clonotype was detected a few times. The V and J genes are TRBV11-2 and TRBJ2-1; 9 nucleotides line up with TRBD1. CDR3 length: 15 residues. Trimming removed 6 bases from V and 6 bases from J; junction bases left unmatched: 9. Germline V gene sequence: CDR1 SGHAT, CDR2 FQNNGV. CDR3 sequence (DNA): TGTGCCAGCAGGCTTCCCGGGACAGGGACCAATGAGCAGTTCTTC. Protein sequence: CASRLPGTGTNEQFF.

This clonotype appeared many times. This rearrangement joins TRBV7-9 to TRBJ2-2, with TRBD1 identical over 7 bases. V shed 5 bases and J 0 bases; nucleotides not matched to a gene: 6. This CDR3 is 16 amino acids long. Germline lookup yields CDR1 SEHNR and CDR2 FQNEAQ (reference sequence). DNA of the CDR3: TGTGCCAGCAGCCCCACCGGGACAGCGAACACCGGGGAGCTGTTTTTT. Amino acids: CASSPTGTANTGELFF.

This clonotype was observed at least ten times. The rearrangement joins TRBV10-2 to TRBJ2-2; D is possibly TRBD2 (5 bases). Germline values: CDR1 WSHSY, CDR2 SAAADI. The CDR3 runs to 16 residues. The V end was cut by 0 bases, the J end by 3 bases, with 11 bases between. CDR3 amino acids: CASSESPSSYTGELFF. The CDR3 DNA reads as TGCGCCAGCAGTGAGTCGCCTAGCAGCTACACCGGGGAGCTGTTTTTT.

The V call is TRBV20-1, the J call TRBJ2-1; D remains unclear. The germline V gene has CDR1 DFQATT and CDR2 SNEGSKA (reference sequence). The CDR3 consists of 12 residues. Trimming pared 3 bases from V and 4 bases from J, leaving 7 bases between. CDR3 DNA: TGCAGTGCTAGCCGAACGTACAATGAGCAGTTCTTC. As protein: CSASRTYNEQFF.

This clonotype was detected many times. The rearrangement joins TRBV4-1 to TRBJ2-1, with TRBD1 matching 8 bases. The CDR3 spans 19 residues. CDR1 and CDR2 from the germline V gene are MGHRA and YSYEKL. With 3 bases clipped from V and 5 bases from J, the junction kept 18 bases outside the gene matches. The CDR3: CASSQWTGLRSGVNNEQFF. CDR3 DNA sequence: TGCGCCAGCAGCCAGTGGACAGGGTTAAGGTCCGGGGTAAACAATGAGCAGTTCTTC.